The following is a T cell receptor (beta chain) sequence with its context. Its target is not known. V lost 2 bases, J lost 1 base, and 10 bases lay in between. The CDR3 runs 16 residues. CDR1 is KGHDR, CDR2 SFDVKD, per germline. The data were taken from a study of Graves' ophthalmopathy and Graves' hyperthyroidism. Amplification of the TCR beta CDR3 regions used RNA transcripts (as template). After a first-round RT-PCR with HTBI primers, a second-round multiplex PCR was run. TCRdb itself ran the multiplex PCR reads through MiXCR, one entry per CDR3 protein. The sample contains almost 400,000 distinct CDR3 sequences, about a sixth of which appear only once. The study, taken as a whole, reports: Sensitivity of around 70% and specificity of nearly 75% were achieved by the model that predicted ophthalmopathy progression.

Sequencing was carried out using peripheral blood. This clonotype was sampled from a woman younger than 30 with Graves' ophthalmopathy. The gene calls are TRBV24-1 and TRBJ2-2; possibly TRBD2 for D (6 bases). The CDR3 is CATSDSSSGNTGELFF. CDR3 nucleotide sequence: TGTGCCACCAGTGATTCGAGTAGCGGGAACACCGGGGAGCTGTTTTTT.